These 18 T cell receptor beta chains were sequenced from one sample in a study of blood T cell repertoires in COVID-19. This table comes from immunoSEQ multiplex PCR, and its TCRdb copy is limited to in-frame clones, with some not included. The repertoire includes some 97,000 clones, over 65% of them detected once, and more than 10% sits in the top ten. The source material was peripheral blood. The receptors were sampled from a human donor in a cohort sampled during active COVID-19.

Here the CDR3 DNA reads TGTGCCACCCCCCGAGCAACTAATGAAAAACTGTTTTTT. Translated, it gives CATPRATNEKLFF. The V call is TRBV25-1, the J call TRBJ1-4; no reliable D call. Per germline, CDR1 MGHDK and CDR2 SYGVNS. The CDR3 contains 13 residues. Between the trimmed V and J ends, which lost 10 bases and 0 bases, there was a span of 9 bases.

This chain connects TRBV2 to TRBJ2-3; D call uncertain. The CDR3 runs 13 residues. The germline gives CDR1 SNHLY, CDR2 FYNNEI. V dropped 6 bases and J dropped 2 bases, with 9 bases sitting between them. This chain's CDR3 is CASSRQATDTQYF. The DNA for the CDR3 is TGTGCCAGCAGCAGGCAGGCCACAGATACGCAGTATTTT.

Concerning this clone: The same CDR3 also results from other DNA sequences found in this sample. The chain employs TRBV5-1 and TRBJ1-1, with D perhaps TRBD1 (5 bases). The germline V gene has CDR1 SGHRS and CDR2 YFSETQ. The CDR3 runs 18 residues. Trimming took off 5 bases at V and 3 bases at J, with 26 bases between the two ends. The CDR3 sequence: CASSFQSRAGWGDTEAFF. The CDR3 DNA is TGCGCCAGCAGTTTTCAGTCCAGGGCCGGTTGGGGGGACACTGAAGCTTTCTTT.

The chain joins TRBV5-4 to TRBJ2-3, with D perhaps matching TRBD2 (7 bases). The CDR3 contains 15 residues. Germline CDR1 SGHNT, CDR2 YYREEE (reference sequence). The V and J ends lost 0 bases and 1 base respectively, with 9 bases between them. The CDR3 sequence: CASSLEGGGTDTQYF. The CDR3 DNA reads as TGTGCCAGCAGCTTGGAGGGGGGGGGCACAGATACGCAGTATTTT. The complete variable domain, with remaining parts taken from reference TRBV5-4 and TRBJ2-3, reads ETGVTQSPTHLIKTRGQQVTLRCSSQSGHNTVSWYQQALGQGPQFIFQYYREEENGRGNFPPRFSGLQFPNYSSELNVNALELDDSALYLCASSLEGGGTDTQYFGPGTRLTVL.

This rearrangement joins TRBV9 to TRBJ2-3, with a possible D match to TRBD1 (5 bases). With 0 bases removed from V and 12 bases from J, the gap between germline ends came to 11 bases. Germline V CDR1 and CDR2: SGDLS, YYNGEE. CDR3 length: 12 residues. In DNA form, the CDR3 reads TGTGCCAGCAGCGTAGAGGGGTTTATACAGTATTTT. Protein sequence: CASSVEGFIQYF.

The chain is built from TRBV5-6 and TRBJ2-4; D gene uncertain. The ends were cut back, 4 bases at V and 0 bases at J, with 8 bases in the middle. The CDR3 length is 14 residues. The germline V gene has CDR1 SGHDT and CDR2 YYEEEE. The CDR3 coding sequence is TGTGCCAGCAGCCCTACGGGAGCCAAAAACATTCAGTACTTC. Residues: CASSPTGAKNIQYF. The full variable domain, rest sourced from reference TRBV5-6 and TRBJ2-4, is DAGVTQSPTHLIKTRGQQVTLRCSPKSGHDTVSWYQQALGQGPQFIFQYYEEEERQRGNFPDRFSGHQFPNYSSELNVNALLLGDSALYLCASSPTGAKNIQYFGAGTRLSVL.

The gene calls are TRBV6-1 and TRBJ1-1; the D is unclear. CDR3 size: 15 residues. Per germline, CDR1 MNHNS and CDR2 SASEGT. Trimming left V 0 bases short and J 1 base short, with 9 bases between. The CDR3 nucleotides are TGTGCCAGCAGTGAAGCGCGTCTTACGAACACTGAAGCTTTCTTT. Translated: CASSEARLTNTEAFF.

This chain uses TRBV21-1 with TRBJ2-4; TRBD2 is the table's D call, not checked against the DNA. TRBV21-1 counts as a pseudogene. CDR3 size: 21 residues. CDR3: CASSKVGTSGREKGAEDIQYF. CDR3 bases: TGTGCCAGCAGCAAAGTTGGGACTAGCGGGAGGGAAAAGGGGGCTGAGGACATTCAGTACTTC.

The chain recombines TRBV19 with TRBJ1-4, with TRBD1 matching 8 bases. The trim removed 3 bases at V and 5 bases at J, leaving 2 bases unmatched. The V gene's germline CDR1 is LNHDA and CDR2 SQIVND (reference sequence). This CDR3 comprises 14 residues. CDR3 protein: CASSMTGVNEKLFF. DNA for the CDR3: TGTGCCAGTAGTATGACAGGGGTCAATGAAAAACTGTTTTTT.

V gene TRBV27 combines with J gene TRBJ1-2; D is perhaps TRBD1 (5 bases). The germline V gene has CDR1 MNHEY and CDR2 SMNVEV (reference sequence). The CDR3 covers 13 residues. V lost 3 bases to trimming and J lost 7 bases, with 12 bases between them. The CDR3, as DNA: TGTGCCAGCAGTTTCAGAACGGGGGGTGGCTACACCTTC. This translates into CASSFRTGGGYTF.

This chain connects TRBV4-1 to TRBJ2-5; 11 bases match TRBD2. This CDR3 spans 17 amino acids. The junction had 9 bases not matched to a gene; V was cut back by 4 bases and J by 2 bases. CDR1 is MGHRA, CDR2 YSYEKL, per germline. In nucleotides, the CDR3 is TGCGCCAGCAGCCTTAATCTTGGGACTAGCGGACAAGAGACCCAGTACTTC. Residues: CASSLNLGTSGQETQYF.

This chain connects TRBV5-1 to TRBJ2-3, with TRBD2 matching over 7 bases. In germline, CDR1 is SGHRS, CDR2 YFSETQ. The trim removed 3 bases at V and 0 bases at J, leaving 7 bases unmatched. The CDR3 sequence is 16 residues long. CDR3: CASSSVAGSSTDTQYF. The CDR3, as DNA: TGCGCCAGCAGCTCTGTAGCGGGCTCTAGCACAGATACGCAGTATTTT.

The chain recombines TRBV4-3 with TRBJ1-4; 9 nucleotides match TRBD1. Trimming took 0 bases from V and 8 from J; bases not matched to a gene: 4. The length of the CDR3 is 15 residues. Germline V gene data show CDR1 as LGHNA and CDR2 as YSLEER. This chain's CDR3 is CASSQEWTGDEKLFF. In nucleotides, the CDR3 is TGCGCCAGCAGCCAAGAGTGGACAGGGGACGAAAAACTGTTTTTT.

The chain joins TRBV25-1 to TRBJ2-5; 11 bases agree with TRBD1. Looked up from germline, CDR1 is MGHDK and CDR2 is SYGVNS. Losses at the gene ends were 10 bases for V and 5 bases for J; bases not matched to a gene: 9. CDR3 length: 14 amino acids. Here the CDR3 DNA reads TGTGCCACTCGCCTCGGGACAGGGGGTGAGACCCAGTACTTC. Amino acids: CATRLGTGGETQYF.

The rearrangement links TRBV4-1 to TRBJ1-4; 8 bases are a match to TRBD1. The ends lost 0 bases at V and 3 bases at J; junction bases unmatched: 9. This CDR3 spans 18 amino acids. Germline V lookup: CDR1 MGHRA, CDR2 YSYEKL. CDR3 sequence reads: CASSQDPPPTGANEKLFF. The CDR3 nucleotides are TGCGCCAGCAGCCAAGACCCCCCTCCGACAGGGGCTAATGAAAAACTGTTTTTT.

The rearrangement links TRBV18 to TRBJ2-3; 9 positions match TRBD2. From germline, CDR1 is KGHSH and CDR2 LQKENI. V gave up 3 bases and J gave up 3 bases; unmatched junction bases: 4. The CDR3 has 15 amino acids. The CDR3 nucleotides read TGTGCCAGCTCACCCCTAGCGGGAAGAACAGATACGCAGTATTTT. Protein product: CASSPLAGRTDTQYF.

The chain carries TRBV10-3 and TRBJ1-2; D is perhaps TRBD1 (5 bases). CDR1 is ENHRY and CDR2 is SYGVKD in the germline V gene. This CDR3 has 16 amino acids. V was trimmed by 5 bases and J by 2 bases, leaving 18 bases between them. This chain's CDR3 is CAISSGGSFGNYGYTF. The CDR3 DNA follows: TGTGCCATCAGTTCGGGGGGGTCCTTTGGAAACTATGGCTACACCTTC.

The chain is built from TRBV5-6 and TRBJ1-3; D not certain. Between the trimmed V and J ends, which lost 2 bases and 0 bases, there was a span of 9 bases. Germline-derived CDR1 and CDR2 are SGHDT and YYEEEE. This CDR3 region has 15 residues. The CDR3 nucleotides read TGTGCCAGCAGCTTAGCTGTAAGCTCTGGAAACACCATATATTTT. Amino acids: CASSLAVSSGNTIYF.